This T cell receptor beta chain is from a study of blood T cell repertoires in COVID-19. In the case of this clone: One end of the junction varies from germline; a read error may be responsible.

Measured with immunoSEQ multiplex PCR; TCRdb has only the in-frame clones, and not every one. The table records around 80,000 clones, 80% to 95% of them present only once. This CDR3 is built from 12 residues. Per germline, CDR1 SGHNT and CDR2 YYREEE (reference sequence). The chain combines TRBV5-4 with TRBJ2-6, with 11 bases lining up with TRBD1. What was sequenced was peripheral blood. The TCR sequence derives from a woman older than 75 with acute or convalescent COVID-19. CDR3 loop: CASSLDRGRKAF. The CDR3 DNA is TGTGCCAGCAGCCTGGACAGGGGGCGCAAGGCTTTC.